This T cell receptor beta chain was identified in a study of human T cells and chemical hapten exposure. Regarding the study as a whole: TCRs exceeding 1 in 1000 frequency stayed unchanged with DPC sensitization.

CDR1 and CDR2 (germline): MDHEN, SYDVKM. The ends were cut back, 5 bases at V and 6 bases at J, with 8 bases in the middle. The CDR3 is made up of 11 amino acids. One entry per CDR3 protein results from TCRdb running MiXCR on the RACE reads. Of about 120,000 distinct CDR3 sequences in the sample, roughly 13% are singletons; the top ten hold about 0.85%. Turning to this clonotype: Its antigen remains unknown.

Sample time point: patch test 1, 2 weeks after DPC sensitization. Treatment given: therapeutic diphenylcyclopropenone sensitization with weekly scalp DPC. The chain joins TRBV28 to TRBJ2-7, with D hard to call. The specimen was whole blood, collected in connection with sensitization to the hapten diphenylcyclopropenone (DPC). The TCR comes from a man aged 18 to 29 with alopecia areata. Some clones in this sample may be carry-over from other donors' samples. In nucleotides, the CDR3 is TGTGCCAGCAGTGGCACGGGCGAGCAGTACTTC. The encoded protein is CASSGTGEQYF.